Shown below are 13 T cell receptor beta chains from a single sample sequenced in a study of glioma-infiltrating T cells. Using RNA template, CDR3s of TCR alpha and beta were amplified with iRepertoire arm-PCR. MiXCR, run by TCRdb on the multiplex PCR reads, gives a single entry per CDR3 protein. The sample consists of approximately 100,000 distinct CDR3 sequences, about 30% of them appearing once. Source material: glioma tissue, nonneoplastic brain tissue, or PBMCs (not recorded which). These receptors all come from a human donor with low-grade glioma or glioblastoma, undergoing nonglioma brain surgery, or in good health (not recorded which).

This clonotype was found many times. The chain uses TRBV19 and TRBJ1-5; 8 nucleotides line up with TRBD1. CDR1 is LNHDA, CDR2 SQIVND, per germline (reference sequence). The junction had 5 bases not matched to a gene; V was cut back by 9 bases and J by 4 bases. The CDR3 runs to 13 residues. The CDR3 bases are TGTGCCAGCAGGGACAGGAGAAATCAGCCCCAGCATTTT. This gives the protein CASRDRRNQPQHF.

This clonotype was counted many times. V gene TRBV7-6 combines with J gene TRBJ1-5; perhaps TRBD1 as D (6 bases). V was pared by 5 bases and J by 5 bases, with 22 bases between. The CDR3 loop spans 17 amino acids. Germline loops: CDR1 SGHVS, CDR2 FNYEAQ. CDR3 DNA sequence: TGTGCCAGCAGCGCCACCCCGATACAGGGCTCGCATCAGCCCCAGCATTTT. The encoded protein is CASSATPIQGSHQPQHF.

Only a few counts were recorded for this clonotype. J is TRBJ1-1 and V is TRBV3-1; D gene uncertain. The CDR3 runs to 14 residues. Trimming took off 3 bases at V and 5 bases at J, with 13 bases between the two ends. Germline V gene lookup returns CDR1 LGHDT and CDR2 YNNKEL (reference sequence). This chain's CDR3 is CASSQIDERTEAFF. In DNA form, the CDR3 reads TGTGCCAGCAGCCAGATAGATGAGAGGACTGAAGCTTTCTTT.

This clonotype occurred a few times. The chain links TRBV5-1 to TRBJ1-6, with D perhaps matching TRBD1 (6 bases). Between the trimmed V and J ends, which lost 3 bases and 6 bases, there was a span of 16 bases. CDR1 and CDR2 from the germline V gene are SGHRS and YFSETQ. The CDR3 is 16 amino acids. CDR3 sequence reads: CASSSNPTGSNSPLHF. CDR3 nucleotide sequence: TGCGCCAGCAGCTCAAACCCGACAGGAAGTAATTCACCCCTCCACTTT.

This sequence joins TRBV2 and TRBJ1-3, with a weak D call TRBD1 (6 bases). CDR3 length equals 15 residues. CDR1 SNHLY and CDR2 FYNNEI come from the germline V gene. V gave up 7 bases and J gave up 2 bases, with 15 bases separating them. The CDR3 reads CASNPRGGTGNTIYF. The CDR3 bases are TGTGCCAGCAATCCTCGCGGGGGCACTGGAAACACCATATATTTT.

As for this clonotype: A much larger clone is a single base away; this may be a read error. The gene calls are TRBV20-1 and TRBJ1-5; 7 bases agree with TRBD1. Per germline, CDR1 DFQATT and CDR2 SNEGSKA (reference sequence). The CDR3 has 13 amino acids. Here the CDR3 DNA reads TGCAGCTCAACAGGGGATAGCAATCAGGCCCAGCATTTT. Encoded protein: CSSTGDSNQAQHF.

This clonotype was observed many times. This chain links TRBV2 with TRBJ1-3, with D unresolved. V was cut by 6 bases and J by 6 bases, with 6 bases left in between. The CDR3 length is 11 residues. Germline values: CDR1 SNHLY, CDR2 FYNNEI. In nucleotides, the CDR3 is TGTGCCAGCAGCGAGAAAAACACCATATATTTT. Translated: CASSEKNTIYF.

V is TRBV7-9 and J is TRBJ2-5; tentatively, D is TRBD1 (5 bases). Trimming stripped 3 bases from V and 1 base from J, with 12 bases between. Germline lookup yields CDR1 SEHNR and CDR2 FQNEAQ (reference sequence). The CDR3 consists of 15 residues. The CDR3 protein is CASSLLGQAQETQYF. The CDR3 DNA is TGTGCCAGCAGCTTGCTGGGGCAGGCCCAAGAGACCCAGTACTTC. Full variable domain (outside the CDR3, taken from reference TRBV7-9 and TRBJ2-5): DTGVSQNPRHKITKRGQNVTFRCDPISEHNRLYWYRQTLGQGPEFLTYFQNEAQLEKSRLLSDRFSAERPKGSFSTLEIQRTEQGDSAMYLCASSLLGQAQETQYFGPGTRLLVL.

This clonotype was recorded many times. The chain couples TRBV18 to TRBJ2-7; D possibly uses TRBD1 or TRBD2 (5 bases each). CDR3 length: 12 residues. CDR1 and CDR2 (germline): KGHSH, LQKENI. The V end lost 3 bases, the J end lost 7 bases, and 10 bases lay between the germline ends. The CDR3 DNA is TGTGCCAGCTCACCGGGGGTTCAGGAGCAGTACTTC. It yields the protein CASSPGVQEQYF.

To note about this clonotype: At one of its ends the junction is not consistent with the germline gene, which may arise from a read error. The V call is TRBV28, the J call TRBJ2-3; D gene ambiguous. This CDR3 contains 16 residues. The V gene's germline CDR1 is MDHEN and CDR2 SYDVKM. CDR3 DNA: TGTGCCAGCAGTGGGTTTTTAGAGACAACTGGAGATAAGCAGTATTTT. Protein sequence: CASSGFLETTGDKQYF.

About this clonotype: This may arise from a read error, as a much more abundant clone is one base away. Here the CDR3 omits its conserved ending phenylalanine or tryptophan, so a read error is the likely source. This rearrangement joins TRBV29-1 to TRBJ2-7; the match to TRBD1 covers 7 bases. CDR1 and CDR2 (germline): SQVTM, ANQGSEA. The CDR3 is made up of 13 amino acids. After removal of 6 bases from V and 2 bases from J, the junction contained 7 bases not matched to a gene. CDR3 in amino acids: CSVKGTDPYEQYL. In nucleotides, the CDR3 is TGCAGCGTGAAAGGGACAGACCCCTACGAGCAGTACTTA.

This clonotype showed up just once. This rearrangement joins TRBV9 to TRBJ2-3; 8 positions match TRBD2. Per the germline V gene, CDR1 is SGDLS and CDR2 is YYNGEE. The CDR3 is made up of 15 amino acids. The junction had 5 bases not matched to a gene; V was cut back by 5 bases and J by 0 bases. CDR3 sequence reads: CASRFSGESTDTQYF. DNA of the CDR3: TGTGCCAGCAGGTTTAGCGGGGAGAGCACAGATACGCAGTATTTT. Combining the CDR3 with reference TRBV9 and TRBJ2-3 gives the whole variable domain DSGVTQTPKHLITATGQRVTLRCSPRSGDLSVYWYQQSLDQGLQFLIQYYNGEERAKGNILERFSAQQFPDLHSELNLSSLELGDSALYFCASRFSGESTDTQYFGPGTRLTVL.

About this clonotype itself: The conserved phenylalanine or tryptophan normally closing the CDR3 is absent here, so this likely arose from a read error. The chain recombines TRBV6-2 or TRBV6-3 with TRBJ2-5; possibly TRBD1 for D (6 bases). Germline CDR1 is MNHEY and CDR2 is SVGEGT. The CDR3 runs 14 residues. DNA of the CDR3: TGTGCTAGCACTCCGATGGGGGCGGGAGAGACCCAGTACCTC. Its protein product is CASTPMGAGETQYL.